These 21 T cell receptor beta chains originate from one sample sequenced in a study of T cell responses to AZD1222 COVID-19 vaccine. Generated by immunoSEQ multiplex PCR, the TCRdb table keeps only in-frame clones and is missing some. The data show under 200,000 clones, about 92% seen once. This sample comprised peripheral blood, obtained on day 0 of AZD1222 vaccination. These receptors all stem from an adult in good health.

The chain employs TRBV6-2 or TRBV6-3 and TRBJ2-5, with D possibly matching TRBD1 (5 bases). The germline V and J ends were trimmed by 0 bases and 3 bases, with 11 bases remaining between them. This CDR3 comprises 15 residues. The germline V gene encodes CDR1 MNHEY and CDR2 SVGEGT. As DNA, the CDR3 is TGTGCCAGCAGTTACTCGAATGGGGCAGAAGAGACCCAGTACTTC. Translating it yields CASSYSNGAEETQYF.

The rearrangement joins TRBV5-4 to TRBJ2-1; no clear D. The germline V and J ends were trimmed by 0 bases and 3 bases, with 7 bases remaining between them. CDR3 length equals 14 residues. Germline V gene sequence: CDR1 SGHNT, CDR2 YYREEE (reference sequence). The CDR3 reads CASSLAPVYNEQFF. For the CDR3, the DNA is TGTGCCAGCAGCTTGGCCCCCGTCTACAATGAGCAGTTCTTC.

The rearrangement uses TRBV29-1 and TRBJ2-7, with 8 bases that match TRBD1. In germline, CDR1 is SQVTM, CDR2 ANQGSEA. Trimming cost V 2 bases and J 3 bases; bases outside gene matches: 6. This CDR3 spans 14 amino acids. The CDR3 sequence: CSVEQTGGDYEQYF. CDR3 DNA: TGCAGCGTTGAACAAACAGGGGGTGACTACGAGCAGTACTTC.

The rearrangement uses TRBV5-1 and TRBJ1-2; weak D call: TRBD1 (6 bases). The germline V gene encodes CDR1 SGHRS and CDR2 YFSETQ. Trimming took off 3 bases at V and 4 bases at J, with 10 bases between the two ends. The length of the CDR3 is 13 residues. The CDR3 sequence is CASSSQGSYGYTF. The CDR3 DNA reads TGCGCCAGCAGCTCCCAGGGGAGCTATGGCTACACCTTC. Drawing the rest from reference TRBV5-1 and TRBJ1-2, the complete variable domain is KAGVTQTPRYLIKTRGQQVTLSCSPISGHRSVSWYQQTPGQGLQFLFEYFSETQRNKGNFPGRFSGRQFSNSRSEMNVSTLELGDSALYLCASSSQGSYGYTFGSGTRLTVV.

This chain joins TRBV6-5 and TRBJ2-7, with a possible D match to TRBD2 (6 bases). Trimming removed 7 bases from V and 0 bases from J, with 16 bases in between. From germline, CDR1 is MNHEY and CDR2 SVGAGI. CDR3 length equals 15 residues. CDR3 nucleotides: TGTGCCAGCACCCCGGCGGCGGGGAGCTCCTACGAGCAGTACTTC. Protein: CASTPAAGSSYEQYF.

The chain is built from TRBV11-2 and TRBJ1-2; D unresolved. Trimming removed 1 base at V and 0 bases at J, with 12 bases between. Germline CDR1 SGHAT, CDR2 FQNNGV. The CDR3 is made up of 16 amino acids. The chain's CDR3 is CASSLVTGFPNYGYTF. The CDR3 nucleotides read TGTGCCAGCAGCTTAGTCACGGGGTTTCCTAACTATGGCTACACCTTC.

The rearrangement links TRBV12-3 or TRBV12-4 to TRBJ1-3; D gene ambiguous. This CDR3 has 13 amino acids. Trimming stripped 6 bases from V and 4 bases from J, with 10 bases between. The CDR3 nucleotides read TGTGCCAGCAGCCCGGGCGGAGGAAACACCATATATTTT. Its protein is CASSPGGGNTIYF.

The rearrangement joins TRBV27 to TRBJ2-1, with D perhaps matching TRBD1 or TRBD2 (6 bases each). CDR3 size: 15 residues. The germline V gene has CDR1 MNHEY and CDR2 SMNVEV (reference sequence). V was shortened by 2 bases and J by 4 bases, with 12 bases between the two germline ends. The CDR3 region is CASSLRLGGYNEQFF. The CDR3 nucleotides read TGTGCCAGCAGTTTACGGCTAGGGGGGTACAATGAGCAGTTCTTC.

J is TRBJ1-6 and V is TRBV28, with TRBD1 identical over 7 bases. Germline loops: CDR1 MDHEN, CDR2 SYDVKM. Trimming at V came to 4 bases and at J to 11 bases, leaving 2 bases not matched to a gene. The CDR3 runs to 12 residues. CDR3 loop: CASSSQGPPLHF. The DNA for the CDR3 is TGTGCCAGCAGTTCACAGGGGCCACCCCTCCACTTT.

The chain is built from TRBV28 and TRBJ1-1; D not resolved. Germline CDR1 MDHEN, CDR2 SYDVKM. The V and J ends lost 8 bases and 1 base respectively, with 8 bases between them. The CDR3 is made up of 12 amino acids. The CDR3 loop reads CASVQENTEAFF. CDR3 bases: TGTGCCAGCGTCCAGGAGAACACTGAAGCTTTCTTT.

V and J are TRBV2 and TRBJ1-6; unclear D gene. The germline V gene encodes CDR1 SNHLY and CDR2 FYNNEI. The CDR3 sequence is 13 residues long. The V end lost 7 bases, the J end lost 9 bases, and 13 bases lay between the germline ends. The CDR3 nucleotides are TGTGCCAGCAATCTTTCGGGTTTTTCACCCCTCCACTTT. Translated, it gives CASNLSGFSPLHF. Looking up the rest from reference TRBV2 and TRBJ1-6 gives the full variable domain: EPEVTQTPSHQVTQMGQEVILRCVPISNHLYFYWYRQILGQKVEFLVSFYNNEISEKSEIFDDQFSVERPDGSNFTLKIRSTKLEDSAMYFCASNLSGFSPLHFGNGTRLTVT.

This clone was seen a handful of times. V is TRBV10-1 and J is TRBJ2-7; D is perhaps TRBD1 (5 bases). Trimming shortened V by 6 bases and J by 6 bases, and 18 bases separated the two germline ends. Germline CDR1 and CDR2: WNHNN and SYGVQD (reference sequence). This CDR3 spans 14 amino acids. CDR3 protein: CASRPQMDTPEQYF. The DNA for the CDR3 is TGCGCCAGCAGGCCCCAAATGGACACCCCCGAGCAGTACTTC.

This clone appeared a single time. This chain uses TRBV20-1 with TRBJ2-7; D is unclear. The CDR3 is 11 residues long. V was pared by 4 bases and J by 4 bases, with 8 bases between. The germline V gene has CDR1 DFQATT and CDR2 SNEGSKA (reference sequence). CDR3 region: CSAKRVYEQYF. CDR3 DNA: TGCAGTGCTAAGCGAGTTTACGAGCAGTACTTC.

J is TRBJ2-7 and V is TRBV10-2, with TRBD1 matching over 11 bases. In germline, CDR1 is WSHSY, CDR2 SAAADI. The length of the CDR3 is 14 residues. V lost 4 bases to trimming and J lost 6 bases; unmatched junction nucleotides: 5. CDR3 coding DNA: TGCGCCAGCAGTGGGGACAGGGGGTTTTCCGAGCAGTACTTC. This translates into CASSGDRGFSEQYF.

J is TRBJ2-7 and V is TRBV19; 11 bases agree with TRBD2. The CDR3 consists of 14 residues. Germline V gene lookup returns CDR1 LNHDA and CDR2 SQIVND (reference sequence). The trim removed 6 bases at V and 0 bases at J, leaving 1 base unmatched. CDR3 protein: CASSTSGSSYEQYF. CDR3 nucleotides: TGTGCCAGTAGCACTAGCGGGAGCTCCTACGAGCAGTACTTC.

In its sample, this clone was seen once. This chain uses TRBV10-3 with TRBJ2-3, with 9 bases that match TRBD2. The CDR3 length is 15 residues. Trimming at V came to 2 bases and at J to 6 bases, leaving 6 bases not matched to a gene. Germline V gives CDR1 ENHRY, CDR2 SYGVKD. The CDR3 DNA reads as TGTGCCATCAGTGAGCCTAGCGGGGTGGGTGATACGCAGTATTTT. It is translated as CAISEPSGVGDTQYF.

The chain has TRBV11-2 and TRBJ1-2; no definite D call. V shed 2 bases and J shed 7 bases, with 20 bases lying between them. This CDR3 is 16 amino acids long. The germline gives CDR1 SGHAT, CDR2 FQNNGV. CDR3 residues: CASSLLSLASWGGYTF. CDR3 coding DNA: TGTGCCAGCAGCTTATTGTCGCTAGCTTCCTGGGGTGGCTACACCTTC.

This chain joins TRBV3-1 (or the pseudogene TRBV3-2) and TRBJ2-1; 8 nucleotides line up with TRBD2. J gave up 9 bases and V 8 bases, and 9 bases lay outside the gene matches. Germline CDR1 and CDR2: LGHDT and YNNKEL (reference sequence). This CDR3 region has 13 residues. CDR3 sequence: CASRPGRASEQFF. The CDR3 DNA reads as TGTGCCAGCCGTCCCGGGAGGGCCAGTGAGCAGTTCTTC.

The genes are TRBV2 and TRBJ1-2; perhaps TRBD1 as D (5 bases). Trimming pared 5 bases from V and 6 bases from J, leaving 10 bases between. CDR1 and CDR2 (germline): SNHLY, FYNNEI. This CDR3 is 12 amino acids long. CDR3 amino acids: CASSRDADGYTF. The CDR3 coding sequence is TGTGCCAGCAGTCGGGACGCCGATGGCTACACCTTC.

This chain joins TRBV6-1 and TRBJ2-7; tentatively, D is TRBD1 (6 bases). The V and J ends lost 1 base and 7 bases respectively, with 20 bases between them. The CDR3 has 16 residues. Germline loops: CDR1 MNHNS, CDR2 SASEGT. The CDR3 nucleotides read TGTGCCAGCAGTGAAGTTTTATATCGGACAGCGGATGAGCAGTACTTC. The encoded protein is CASSEVLYRTADEQYF.

The rearrangement joins TRBV29-1 to TRBJ1-2, with 11 bases matching TRBD1. The CDR3 runs 11 residues. With V trimmed by 7 bases and J by 8 bases, 3 bases remained unmatched. Germline CDR1 SQVTM, CDR2 ANQGSEA. CDR3 amino acids: CSGTGGAGYTF. CDR3 DNA: TGCAGCGGGACAGGGGGCGCGGGCTACACCTTC.